Presented here are 19 T cell receptor beta chains from one specimen sequenced in a study of PD-1 blockade in mismatch repair-deficient tumors. TCRdb's table, derived via immunoSEQ multiplex PCR, lists solely in-frame clones and lacks some. This sample has some 97,000 clones, with about 79% found just once. The sample in question was peripheral blood, obtained 35 to 37 weeks after starting pembrolizumab. The source of these receptors is an adult with mismatch repair-deficient cancer.

V usage is TRBV7-2 and J usage is TRBJ2-7, with 7 bases aligning to TRBD2. The V and J ends lost 5 bases and 2 bases, in that order; junction bases with no gene match: 6. CDR3 size: 14 residues. Germline CDR1 and CDR2: SGHTA and FQGNSA. The DNA for the CDR3 is TGTGCCAGCAGCCAGGCCGGGACTACCTACGAGCAGTACTTC. Residues: CASSQAGTTYEQYF. Together with reference TRBV7-2 and TRBJ2-7, the CDR3 gives the full variable domain: GAGVSQSPSNKVTEKGKDVELRCDPISGHTALYWYRQSLGQGLEFLIYFQGNSAPDKSGLPSDRFSAERTGGSVSTLTIQRTQQEDSAVYLCASSQAGTTYEQYFGPGTRLTVT.

The chain joins TRBV27 to TRBJ1-4; D perhaps matches TRBD1 (6 bases). Trimming removed 7 bases at V and 4 bases at J, with 19 bases between. CDR1 is MNHEY and CDR2 is SMNVEV in the germline V gene (reference sequence). There are 16 residues in the CDR3. CDR3 loop: CASKGRGPPFNEKLFF. In DNA, the CDR3 is TGTGCCAGCAAGGGCAGGGGTCCCCCTTTTAATGAAAAACTGTTTTTT.

This chain joins TRBV11-2 and TRBJ1-1; 9 bases align to TRBD1. The CDR3 sequence is 13 residues long. The germline V gene has CDR1 SGHAT and CDR2 FQNNGV. The junction had 6 bases not matched to a gene; V was cut back by 5 bases and J by 8 bases. CDR3 DNA sequence: TGTGCCAGCAGCATGGACAGGGGAGGGGAAGCTTTCTTT. It is translated as CASSMDRGGEAFF.

The chain joins TRBV30 to TRBJ2-1; D call uncertain. Germline V gene data show CDR1 as GTSNPN and CDR2 as SVGIG (reference sequence). The germline V and J ends were trimmed by 1 base and 4 bases, with 5 bases remaining between them. This CDR3 is built from 12 residues. In DNA form, the CDR3 reads TGTGCCTGGAGTGGTGGATACAATGAGCAGTTCTTC. Protein product: CAWSGGYNEQFF.

The chain recombines TRBV27 with TRBJ2-3; no clear D gene. The CDR3 covers 16 residues. The ends were cut back, 6 bases at V and 2 bases at J, with 18 bases in the middle. Germline lookup yields CDR1 MNHEY and CDR2 SMNVEV (reference sequence). The DNA of the CDR3 is TGTGCCAGCAGCCCTGCCGGTGAAGATCTCACAGATACGCAGTATTTT. It is translated as CASSPAGEDLTDTQYF.

The chain carries TRBV5-1 and TRBJ2-2, with D maybe TRBD2 (6 bases). The CDR3 extends over 15 amino acids. Germline CDR1 is SGHRS and CDR2 is YFSETQ. Trimming shortened V by 0 bases and J by 1 base, and 7 bases separated the two germline ends. The CDR3 bases are TGCGCCAGCAGCTTGGGTAGCGGGAACACCGGGGAGCTGTTTTTT. It translates to CASSLGSGNTGELFF.

The chain is built from TRBV30 and TRBJ1-1, with D uncertain. The CDR3 runs to 13 residues. V was trimmed by 5 bases and J by 5 bases, leaving 15 bases between them. Looked up from germline, CDR1 is GTSNPN and CDR2 is SVGIG (reference sequence). The CDR3 coding sequence is TGTGCCTGGGACCGCGCGGTGGGGACTGAAGCTTTCTTT. Amino acid sequence: CAWDRAVGTEAFF.

The V call is TRBV19, the J call TRBJ1-4, with 7 positions matching TRBD1. The J segment lost 8 bases and the V segment lost 5 bases, leaving 5 bases of the junction unmatched. The CDR3 has 13 residues. CDR1 and CDR2 (germline): LNHDA, SQIVND (reference sequence). CDR3 residues: CASSPDRREKLFF. CDR3 nucleotide sequence: TGTGCCAGTAGTCCGGACAGGCGGGAAAAACTGTTTTTT.

The CDR3 nucleotides read TGTGCCAGCAGCGGTGGGGGCCCCTATGGCTACACCTTC. This sequence encodes CASSGGGPYGYTF. V is TRBV9 and J is TRBJ1-2; D might be TRBD1 (6 bases). V lost 3 bases, J lost 4 bases, and 10 bases lay in between. This CDR3 has 13 amino acids. Germline-derived CDR1 and CDR2 are SGDLS and YYNGEE.

This chain uses TRBV18 with TRBJ1-5; TRBD1 aligns across 7 bases. The CDR3 totals 15 residues. Germline CDR1 reads KGHSH; CDR2 reads LQKENI. The J segment lost 6 bases and the V segment lost 2 bases, leaving 7 bases of the junction unmatched. The CDR3 bases are TGTGCCAGCTCACCAAACAGGGGAGAAGGTCAGCCCCAGCATTTT. Encoded protein: CASSPNRGEGQPQHF.

The rearrangement links TRBV7-8 to TRBJ2-7, with a weak D call TRBD2 (7 bases). The CDR3 has 16 amino acids. V was shortened by 3 bases and J by 4 bases, with 19 bases between the two germline ends. From germline, CDR1 is SGHVS and CDR2 FQNEAQ. Here the CDR3 DNA reads TGTGCCAGCAGCTTGGGAAAGGCGGGAGACAGGTACGAGCAGTACTTC. Amino acids: CASSLGKAGDRYEQYF.

V gene TRBV7-3 combines with J gene TRBJ2-2; TRBD2 matches 11 bases. CDR3 length equals 15 residues. V lost 4 bases to trimming and J lost 7 bases; unmatched junction nucleotides: 5. Germline CDR1 and CDR2: SGHTA and FQGTGA. CDR3 sequence reads: CASSSLAGVGGELFF. The CDR3 DNA sequence: TGTGCCAGCAGCTCACTAGCGGGAGTCGGCGGGGAGCTGTTTTTT.

This CDR3 reads CASSPSGRARGTGELFF. DNA of the CDR3: TGTGCCAGCAGCCCTAGCGGGAGGGCCCGGGGCACCGGGGAGCTGTTTTTT. The chain is built from TRBV5-6 and TRBJ2-2; 12 bases line up with TRBD2. Trimming removed 4 bases from V and 4 bases from J; junction bases left unmatched: 8. Germline assignment: CDR1 SGHDT and CDR2 YYEEEE. This CDR3 comprises 17 residues.

The chain is built from TRBV10-3 and TRBJ2-2, with D possibly matching TRBD2 (5 bases). The CDR3 has 14 amino acids. Germline assignment: CDR1 ENHRY and CDR2 SYGVKD. V was clipped by 7 bases and J by 5 bases, with 14 bases between them. Written as DNA, the CDR3 is TGTGCCATCACCCGAGGCGGAGGAACCGGGGAGCTGTTTTTT. The encoded protein is CAITRGGGTGELFF.

Only one count was recorded for this clone. The chain recombines TRBV28 with TRBJ2-7; the D gene is possibly TRBD1 (6 bases). Looked up from germline, CDR1 is MDHEN and CDR2 is SYDVKM. CDR3 length equals 14 residues. V lost 8 bases to trimming and J lost 2 bases, with 16 bases between them. The CDR3: CASLKQGSAYEQYF. In DNA form, the CDR3 reads TGTGCCAGCCTTAAACAGGGTAGCGCCTACGAGCAGTACTTC.

Regarding this clone: One junction end does not reproduce the germline sequence, and a read error may be involved. The chain has TRBV6-6 and TRBJ1-2; TRBD1 matches 9 bases. The CDR3 spans 12 residues. Germline assignment: CDR1 MNHNY and CDR2 SVGAGI (reference sequence). As DNA, the CDR3 is TGTGCCAGCACGGACAGGGGTTATGTCTACACCTTC. It translates to CASTDRGYVYTF.

The rearrangement joins TRBV5-8 to TRBJ2-1, with TRBD1 matching 8 bases. The CDR3 is 15 amino acids. Looked up from germline, CDR1 is SGHTS and CDR2 is YDEGEE. The junction had 5 bases not matched to a gene; V was cut back by 4 bases and J by 2 bases. CDR3 nucleotide sequence: TGTGCCAGCAGCCGCGGACAGGGCACCTACAATGAGCAGTTCTTC. This gives the protein CASSRGQGTYNEQFF.

J is TRBJ2-7 and V is TRBV6-6; 7 bases are shared with TRBD1. With V trimmed by 2 bases and J by 12 bases, 4 bases remained unmatched. Germline loops: CDR1 MNHNY, CDR2 SVGAGI (reference sequence). There are 11 residues in the CDR3. The DNA for the CDR3 is TGTGCCAGCAGTTACGGGGACAGCCTGTACTTC. Translated, it gives CASSYGDSLYF.

The sample holds a few counts of this clone. Within the sample, other DNA sequences also encode this same CDR3. The chain carries TRBV20-1 and TRBJ2-1; D is uncertain. The germline V gene encodes CDR1 DFQATT and CDR2 SNEGSKA (reference sequence). The germline V and J ends were trimmed by 6 bases and 5 bases, with 8 bases remaining between them. The CDR3 runs 11 residues. CDR3 sequence (DNA): TGCAGTGCCACAAAAAACAATGAGCAGTTCTTC. Its translation is CSATKNNEQFF.